The T cell receptor beta chain described here comes from a study of CD8 T cells in Susac syndrome. Between the trimmed V and J ends, which lost 0 bases and 7 bases, there was a span of 14 bases. CDR3 length: 16 amino acids. The V gene's germline CDR1 is SGHRS and CDR2 YFSETQ. Random hexamers primed reverse transcription of about 0.5 to 1 ug RNA. MiXCR was run by TCRdb on the immunoSEQ multiplex PCR reads, yielding one entry per CDR3 protein. The top ten clones hold over 0.12% of a sample with 180,000 or so distinct CDR3 sequences, around 95% of them seen once. The rearrangement links TRBV5-1 to TRBJ1-6, with a possible D match to TRBD1 (5 bases). This clonotype was sampled from a human donor in good health. Sequenced material: CD4+ T cells from PBMCs. CDR3 amino acids: CASSLAHGATNSPLHF. CDR3 nucleotide sequence: TGCGCCAGCAGCTTGGCTCACGGGGCCACAAATTCACCCCTCCACTTT.